This T cell receptor (beta chain) derives from a study of graft-versus-host responses after intestinal transplantation (dated by TCRdb to the early 2020s). In terms of the full investigation: The transplants that recipients got were multivisceral, liver-intestinal, or isolated intestinal. A peak of at least 4% donor T cells among recipient peripheral blood mononuclear cells was the definition used for donor T cell macrochimerism. Of the approximately 24 intestinal transplant recipients enrolled in the cohort, one of whom was a retransplant, a few patients without pretransplant specimens were excluded. To identify alloreactive clones, pre-transplant mixed lymphocyte reaction products were sequenced and then compared with unstimulated pre-transplant donor and recipient T cells. After intestinal transplantation, graft-versus-host and host-versus-graft alloreactive T cell clones in the graft, circulation and bone marrow were tracked using bulk TCR-beta CDR3 sequencing. Rather than being sequenced by the commercial service, samples from three later patients were sequenced in-house on an Illumina MiSeq and processed with MiXCR. All recipients received anti-thymocyte globulin induction followed by maintenance tacrolimus and steroids for approximately 3 years. Overall results and qualifications from the work: Early after transplant, peak levels of circulating GvH clones were found to be associated with declines in HvG clones. GvH clones were detected in recipient bone marrow, and some appeared earlier in ileal mucosa or blood, consistent with an intestinal mucosal origin. Conclusions were limited by the relatively low number and heterogeneity of intestinal transplant patients. High GvH to HvG T cell clonal ratios were observed in the allografts of patients with donor T cell macrochimerism.

The CDR3, from cysteine to phenylalanine, totals 11 residues. Only CDR3 DNA is held: 33 bases, read in frame from base 1. V sheds 0 bases and J sheds 8 bases, leaving 5 bases between their ends. Based on the germline V gene, the CDR1 and CDR2 sequences are SGHDT and YYEEEE. The method was the immunoSEQ multiplex PCR assay. In most patients, genomic DNA was isolated using the Qiagen DNeasy Blood and Tissue Kit and sent frozen to Adaptive Biotechnologies for TCR sequencing. Adaptive Biotechnologies carried out high-throughput TCR-beta CDR3 sequencing of genomic DNA for most patients. Per the source publication's procedure: Adaptive's ImmunoSEQ software was the source of the TCR sequencing data for fewer than 20 patients, while a few other patients were processed with MiXCR and VDJtools. CD4 versus CD8 sorting errors were corrected by removing sequences found in both subsets at a frequency ratio below 5:1. CDR3 nucleotide sequences shared between donor and recipient were removed because the origin of such sequences could not be assigned. At least 2-fold expansion over unstimulated cells and a minimum CFSE-low frequency of 0.002% (template counts) or 0.001% (read counts) were required for clones to be classified as alloreactive. A clone was considered mappable if detected in the sequenced pre-transplant spleen, lymph node, or MLR CFSE-low populations of the donor or recipient. Cumulative frequency of alloreactive clones was calculated as a percentage of all sequences weighted by copy number. TCRdb limited this immuneACCESS table to in-frame rearrangements with V and J called. A share of clones is missing; checked studies link under half to unresolved V genes, and the rest is unexplained. V, J and clone size were drawn from that table, and D and trimming were deduced from the DNA. For this sample there are 90,000 to 95,000 clones; just under 95% appear just once. Around 0.49% of the sample belongs to the ten largest clones.

With respect to this clone: No cognate antigen has been identified for it. No much larger clone is present one base from it, and per-base qualities are unavailable.

Interpreted using the paper, the time point label stands for: cells obtained before transplantation from donor or recipient. CD3+CD4+ and CD3+CD8+ populations were FACS-sorted from unstimulated pre-transplant donor and recipient cells taken from spleen or lymph nodes. The sequenced sample was unstimulated CD8+ T cells sorted from spleen or lymph node cells, obtained before intestinal transplant. The rearranged segments are TRBV5-6 and TRBJ1-1, with no reliable assignment of the D segment. The clonotype was recovered from a human donor who received an intestinal transplant. CDR3 sequence: CASSLAQEAFF. The nucleotides are TGTGCCAGCAGCTTGGCACAGGAAGCTTTCTTT.